The sequence of this T cell receptor (beta chain) was determined in a study of T cells in Graves' hyperthyroidism and ophthalmopathy (dated by TCRdb to between 2018 and 2021). Some background on the complete study: Peripheral blood was sampled at the time of initial diagnosis, prior to any treatment. To identify distinguishing TCR V-J signatures, a discovery cohort of 100 or so patients was used, comprising 40 to 45 with Graves' ophthalmopathy and roughly 60 with stable Graves' hyperthyroidism. Prospective prediction of ophthalmopathy was tested in an independent validation cohort consisting of 18 to 20 hyperthyroidism patients and some 15 patients who later progressed to ophthalmopathy. The 75 to 100 discovery patients were divided at random into training and test sets in a 7:3 ratio. The study also compared thyroid tissue and blood T-cell repertoires from about 6 Graves' hyperthyroidism patients. After blood sampling, hyperthyroidism patients were treated with methimazole at a starting dose of 30 mg daily, and ophthalmopathy patients were treated with high-dose intravenous methylprednisolone. According to the paper, TCR Vbeta CDR3 sequencing was carried out on more than 120 peripheral blood samples, which came from some 41 ophthalmopathy, approximately 72 hyperthyroidism and about 17 progressor patients.

The investigation overall reported the following: In cross-validation, a model built on a 13 V-J signature told ophthalmopathy apart from stable hyperthyroidism with about 90% sensitivity and around 81% specificity, and in testing the same model reached 80%/75%. In validation, the model predicted progression to ophthalmopathy with around 71% sensitivity and 72.22% specificity, a median of around 6.6 months before onset. Most expanded thyroid clonotypes (frequency above 0.001) were also detected in blood, suggesting blood repertoires may reflect thyroid immune responses. Sample size was not statistically predetermined, and blinding of investigators to group allocation was not performed.

Taken from cysteine to phenylalanine, the CDR3 has 15 residues. Kept here is only the CDR3 DNA, which spans 45 bases and is read in frame from base 1. For CDR1 and CDR2, the germline V gene lists MGHRA and YSYEKL. Trimming removed 4 bases from V and 3 bases from J; the gene matches leave 7 bases unexplained. The TCR beta CDR3 regions were amplified from the RNA transcripts. For the first round of RT-PCR on the TCR CDR3, the HTBI primer set was used together with the Qiagen OneStep RT-PCR kit. Libraries were constructed in a second round of multiplex PCR, after which size selection and purification were carried out. Paired-end sequencing of the libraries was performed with 100 bp reads on an Illumina HiSeq2000. Per the source publication's procedure: SOAPnuke was used to process the raw data, with reads discarded if the reads contained adapters or uncalled bases, had a mean Phred below 15, or lacked an exact constant-primer or identifier match. High-quality paired reads were merged with COPE v1.2.5, and unique nucleotide sequences were defined as clonotypes. Clonotypes were aligned to IMGT TRBV, TRBD and TRBJ reference segments using MiTCR v1.1. Analysis was restricted to V-J combinations with a frequency above 0.0001, which covered 99.2% of repertoires. The TCS score was defined as the ratio of F50 (clonal expansion) to E x V (chaos), calculated using BLOSUM62-based TCRdist between CDR3 peptides within each V-J. Welch's t-statistics and random forest reduced around 510 V-J features to 10 to 15, which were used in a naive Bayes classifier (R e1071). TCRdb handled the public reads itself, with Q25 trimming in fastp and clone calling in MiXCR, and kept productive beta chains. One record per CDR3 amino acid sequence lists the most common genes and DNA. The V and J calls shown here were made by TCRdb, not taken from the authors' results. Counted in this sample were about 600,000 distinct CDR3 sequences; 14% of them appeared once. The ten largest make up roughly 6.9% of the sample.

Ophthalmopathy patients had moderately to severely active disease, with a Clinical Activity Score of 3 or more, a NOSPECS grade of 4 or more, and a disease duration of less than 3 months. Patients with uncontrolled infections, other autoimmune diseases, pregnancy or lactation were excluded. Clinical symptoms, serum thyroxine and TRAb, thyroid ultrasound, and orbital computed tomography formed the basis for the diagnoses. PBMCs were separated from about 10 ml of fresh peripheral blood using Ficoll-Paque density gradient centrifugation. Total RNA was extracted with Trizol reagent, and quality was checked on an Agilent 2100 Bioanalyzer. Remarks on this clonotype: This clone's antigen is unknown. No base qualities exist here, and no much larger clone lies one base off it.

The clonotype comes from a woman in her late teens or twenties with Graves' ophthalmopathy. Sequenced sample: blood. The V and J genes are TRBV4-1 and TRBJ2-7; 9 nucleotides in the junction match TRBD1. CDR3 protein: CASSPHPGQGYEQYF. The nucleotide sequence is TGCGCCAGCAGCCCACATCCGGGACAGGGCTACGAGCAGTACTTC.